This entry lists 8 T cell receptor beta chains sequenced from one sample in a study of T cell repertoires in cytomegalovirus infection. TCRdb analysed the reads with MiXCR anew, one entry per CDR3 protein. The sample shows 100,000 to 150,000 distinct CDR3 sequences, 8% to 9% of them seen only once. The sequenced sample consisted of PBMCs. The receptors come from a human donor in good health (CMV status not recorded). Some clones in this sample may be carry-over from other donors' samples.

This clonotype was observed many times. This rearrangement joins TRBV29-1 to TRBJ1-1, with D tentatively TRBD1 (5 bases). The CDR3 runs to 10 residues. Germline V gene sequence: CDR1 SQVTM, CDR2 ANQGSEA. V shed 3 bases and J shed 11 bases, with 10 bases lying between them. In DNA, the CDR3 is TGCAGCGTTGAGCTCCGGGACGCTTTCTTT. Translating gives CSVELRDAFF. Looking up the rest from reference TRBV29-1 and TRBJ1-1 gives the full variable domain: SAVISQKPSRDICQRGTSLTIQCQVDSQVTMMFWYRQQPGQSLTLIATANQGSEATYESGFVIDKFPISRPNLTFSTLTVSNMSPEDSSIYLCSVELRDAFFGQGTRLTVV.

This clonotype has a count of ten or more. The V gene is TRBV4-1, the J gene TRBJ2-3, with 11 nucleotides matching TRBD2. Looked up from germline, CDR1 is MGHRA and CDR2 is YSYEKL. V gave up 4 bases and J gave up 5 bases; unmatched junction bases: 8. CDR3 length: 16 residues. CDR3: CASSLSGGAGGDTQYF. CDR3 DNA sequence: TGCGCCAGCAGCCTTAGCGGGGGGGCCGGAGGAGATACGCAGTATTTT.

This clonotype appeared a few times. This chain links TRBV20-1 with TRBJ2-1; TRBD2 aligns across 8 bases. The germline gives CDR1 DFQATT, CDR2 SNEGSKA (reference sequence). Germline trimming cut 3 bases from V and 10 bases from J; bases unmatched to any gene: 11. The CDR3 is made up of 14 amino acids. The CDR3 spells CSARVSGTLGEQFF. The CDR3 DNA is TGCAGTGCTAGGGTTAGCGGGACATTGGGGGAGCAGTTCTTC.

Ten or more counts support this clonotype. DNA of the CDR3: TGTGCCAGCAATCCCGGTGGACTAGCGGGCCGGAATGAGCAGTTCTTC. Protein product: CASNPGGLAGRNEQFF. The rearrangement uses TRBV12-3 or TRBV12-4 and TRBJ2-1; the match to TRBD2 covers 11 bases. V lost 7 bases to trimming and J lost 7 bases; unmatched junction nucleotides: 12. CDR3 length: 16 residues.

This clonotype appeared many times. The V gene is TRBV6-6, the J gene TRBJ2-3; 8 bases are a match to TRBD2. Germline V gene lookup returns CDR1 MNHNY and CDR2 SVGAGI (reference sequence). Trimming took 0 bases from V and 4 from J; bases not matched to a gene: 9. This CDR3 is 17 amino acids long. The CDR3 coding sequence is TGTGCCAGCAGTTACTCGGCAACGGGGGGGCCCCCAGATACGCAGTATTTT. Protein sequence: CASSYSATGGPPDTQYF.

In its sample, this clonotype was seen many times. The chain joins TRBV7-2 to TRBJ2-5; the D gene is possibly TRBD1 (6 bases). The CDR3 covers 14 residues. Trimming removed 5 bases at V and 1 base at J, with 11 bases between. Germline values: CDR1 SGHTA, CDR2 FQGNSA. CDR3 sequence reads: CASSLLTGQETQYF. The CDR3 DNA reads TGTGCCAGCAGCCTACTGACAGGCCAAGAGACCCAGTACTTC.

This clonotype came up a few times. The chain is built from TRBV20-1 and TRBJ2-2; TRBD1 might be the D (7 bases). V lost 2 bases and J 4 bases, leaving 14 bases between the germline ends. The CDR3 has 15 residues. Germline lookup yields CDR1 DFQATT and CDR2 SNEGSKA (reference sequence). The CDR3 region has the DNA TGCAGTGCTAGACGACAGGGACTTTCCACCGGGGAGCTGTTTTTT. Protein product: CSARRQGLSTGELFF.

This clonotype was recorded a few times. The CDR3 spells CASSISGLNNSPLHF. The CDR3 DNA follows: TGTGCCAGCAGCATATCGGGTCTGAATAATTCACCCCTCCACTTT. The chain joins TRBV7-8 to TRBJ1-6; D gene unclear. The V end was cut by 5 bases, the J end by 5 bases, with 13 bases between. The length of the CDR3 is 15 residues. Per the germline V gene, CDR1 is SGHVS and CDR2 is FQNEAQ.